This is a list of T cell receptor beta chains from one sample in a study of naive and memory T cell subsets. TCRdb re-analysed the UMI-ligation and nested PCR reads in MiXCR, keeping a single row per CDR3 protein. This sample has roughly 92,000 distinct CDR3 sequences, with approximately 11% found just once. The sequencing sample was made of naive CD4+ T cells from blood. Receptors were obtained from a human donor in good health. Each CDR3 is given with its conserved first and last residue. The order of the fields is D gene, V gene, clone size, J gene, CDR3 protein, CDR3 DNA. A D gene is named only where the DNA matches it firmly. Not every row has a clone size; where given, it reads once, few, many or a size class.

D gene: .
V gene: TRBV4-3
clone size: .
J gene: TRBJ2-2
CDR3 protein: CASSRSGAPGELFF
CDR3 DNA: TGCGCCAGCAGCCGCTCAGGGGCCCCCGGGGAGCTGTTTTTT

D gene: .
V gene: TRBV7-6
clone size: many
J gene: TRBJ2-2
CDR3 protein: CASSWQNPSLTTGELFF
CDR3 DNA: TGTGCCAGCAGCTGGCAGAATCCTTCCCTAACCACCGGGGAGCTGTTTTTT

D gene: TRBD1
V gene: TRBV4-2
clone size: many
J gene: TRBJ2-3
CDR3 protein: CASSQTRQGVTDTQYF
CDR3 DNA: TGTGCCAGCAGCCAAACCAGACAGGGAGTGACAGATACGCAGTATTTT

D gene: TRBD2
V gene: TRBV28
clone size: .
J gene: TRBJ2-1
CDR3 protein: CASSLRLARDNEQFF
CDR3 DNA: TGTGCCAGCAGTTTAAGACTAGCGAGAGACAATGAGCAGTTCTTC

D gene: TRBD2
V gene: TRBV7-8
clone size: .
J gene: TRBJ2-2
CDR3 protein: CATDLTSGTGELFF
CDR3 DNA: TGTGCCACCGATTTGACTAGCGGAACCGGGGAGCTGTTTTTT

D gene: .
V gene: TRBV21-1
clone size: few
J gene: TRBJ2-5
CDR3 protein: CASSTRGAHETQYF
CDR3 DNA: TGTGCCAGCAGCACTCGAGGGGCCCACGAGACCCAGTACTTC

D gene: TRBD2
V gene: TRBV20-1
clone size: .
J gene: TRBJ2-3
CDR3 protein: CSAGGTSGVRDTQYF
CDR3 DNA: TGCAGTGCTGGGGGGACTAGCGGGGTGAGAGATACGCAGTATTTT

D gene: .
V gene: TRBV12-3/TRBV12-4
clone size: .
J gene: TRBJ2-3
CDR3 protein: CASSLAPGPLTDTQYF
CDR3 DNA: TGTGCCAGCAGTTTAGCCCCGGGGCCACTCACAGATACGCAGTATTTT

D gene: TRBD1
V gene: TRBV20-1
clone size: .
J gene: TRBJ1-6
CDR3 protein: CSAAGQGLLPLHF
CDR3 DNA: TGCAGTGCAGCCGGACAGGGTCTACTGCCCCTCCACTTT

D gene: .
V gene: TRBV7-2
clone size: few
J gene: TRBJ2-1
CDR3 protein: CASSPPSGNEQFF
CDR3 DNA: TGTGCCAGCAGCCCCCCCTCGGGCAATGAGCAGTTCTTC

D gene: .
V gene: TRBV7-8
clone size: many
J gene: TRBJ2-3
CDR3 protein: CASSLEGRTLDTQYF
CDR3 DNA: TGTGCCAGCAGCTTAGAGGGACGGACATTGGATACGCAGTATTTT

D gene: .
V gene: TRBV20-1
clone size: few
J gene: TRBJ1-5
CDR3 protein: CSARIGVNQPQHF
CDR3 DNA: TGCAGTGCTAGGATCGGGGTCAATCAGCCCCAGCATTTT

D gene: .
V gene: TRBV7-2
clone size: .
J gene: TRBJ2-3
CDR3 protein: CASSSGLLTTDTQYF
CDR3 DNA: TGTGCCAGCAGCTCCGGACTTCTCACCACAGATACGCAGTATTTT

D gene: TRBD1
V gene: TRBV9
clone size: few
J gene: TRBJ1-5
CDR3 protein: CASSVGQGDQPQHF
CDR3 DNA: TGTGCCAGCAGCGTGGGACAGGGCGATCAGCCCCAGCATTTT

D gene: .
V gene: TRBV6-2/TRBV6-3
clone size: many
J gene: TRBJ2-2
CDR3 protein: CASSPQITGELFF
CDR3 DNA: TGTGCCAGCAGTCCCCAGATCACCGGGGAGCTGTTTTTT

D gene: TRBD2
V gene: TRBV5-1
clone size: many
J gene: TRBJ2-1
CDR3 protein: CASSLWWGGYNEQFF
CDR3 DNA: TGCGCCAGCAGCTTGTGGTGGGGGGGCTACAATGAGCAGTTCTTC

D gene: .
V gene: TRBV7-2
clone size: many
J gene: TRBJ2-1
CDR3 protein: CASTNMGLQGNEQFF
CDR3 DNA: TGTGCCAGCACCAACATGGGGTTACAGGGCAATGAGCAGTTCTTC

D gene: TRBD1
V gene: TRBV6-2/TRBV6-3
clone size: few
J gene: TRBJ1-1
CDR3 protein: CASSPYEGGFTEAFF
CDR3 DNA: TGTGCCAGCAGTCCTTATGAAGGGGGCTTCACTGAAGCTTTCTTT

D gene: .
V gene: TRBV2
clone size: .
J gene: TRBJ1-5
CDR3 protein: CASRPSGGSGNQPQHF
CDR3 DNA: TGTGCCAGCAGACCAAGCGGGGGATCGGGGAATCAGCCCCAGCATTTT

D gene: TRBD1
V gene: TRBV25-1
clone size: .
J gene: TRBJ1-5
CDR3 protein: CASSAADRGINQPQHF
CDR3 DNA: TGTGCCAGCAGTGCCGCGGACAGGGGGATCAATCAGCCCCAGCATTTT

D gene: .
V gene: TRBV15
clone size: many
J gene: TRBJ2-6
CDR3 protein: CATRVRGDSGANVLTF
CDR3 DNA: TGTGCCACCAGAGTCAGGGGCGACTCTGGGGCCAACGTCCTGACTTTC

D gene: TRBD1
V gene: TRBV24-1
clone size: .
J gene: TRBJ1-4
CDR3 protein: CATSDTGGLKLFF
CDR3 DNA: TGTGCCACCAGTGATACAGGGGGCTTGAAACTGTTTTTT

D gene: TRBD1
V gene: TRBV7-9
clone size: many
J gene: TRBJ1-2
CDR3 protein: CASSPGQGYGYTF
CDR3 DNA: TGTGCCAGCAGCCCCGGACAGGGTTATGGCTACACCTTC

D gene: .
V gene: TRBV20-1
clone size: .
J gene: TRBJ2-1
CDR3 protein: CSARIAVSYNEQFF
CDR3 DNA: TGCAGTGCTAGAATAGCGGTCTCCTACAATGAGCAGTTCTTC

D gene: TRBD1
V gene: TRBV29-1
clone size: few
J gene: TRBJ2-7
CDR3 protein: CSVKDPGQTYEQYF
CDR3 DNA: TGCAGCGTCAAAGATCCGGGACAGACTTACGAGCAGTACTTC

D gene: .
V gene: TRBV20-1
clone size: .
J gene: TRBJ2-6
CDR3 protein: CSARKGGEGANVLTF
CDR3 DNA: TGCAGTGCTAGAAAGGGTGGGGAAGGGGCCAACGTCCTGACTTTC

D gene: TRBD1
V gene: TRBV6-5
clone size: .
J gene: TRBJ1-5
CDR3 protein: CASSYSTQGNQPQHF
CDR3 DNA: TGTGCCAGCAGTTACTCCACACAGGGGAATCAGCCCCAGCATTTT

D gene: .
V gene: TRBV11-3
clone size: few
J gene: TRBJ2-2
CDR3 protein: CASRGAITGELFF
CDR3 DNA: TGTGCCAGCAGGGGGGCGATCACCGGGGAGCTGTTTTTT

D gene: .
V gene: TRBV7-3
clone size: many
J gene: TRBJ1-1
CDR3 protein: CASSLSPGANTEAFF
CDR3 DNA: TGTGCCAGCAGCTTAAGCCCAGGGGCGAACACTGAAGCTTTCTTT